The source of this T cell receptor beta chain is a study of siplizumab effects on memory and regulatory T cells (dated by TCRdb to about 2019). Regarding the complete study: The study examined how the anti-CD2 antibody siplizumab affects alloreactive T-cell subsets in allogeneic mixed lymphocyte reactions built from human PBMCs.

The paper's findings and limits, for the study overall: Because sequences below about 10^-5 frequency were poorly captured, only a minor fraction of alloreactive clones could be mapped to unstimulated subsets. A naive or memory phenotype could not be assigned to roughly 75-96% of proliferating CD4+ or CD8+ clones. Among mappable alloreactive CD4+ clones, an average Treg-derived fraction of 68.8% was observed with siplizumab, compared with approximately 25% in control reactions. The suppressive function of proliferating Tregs from siplizumab cultures was not functionally confirmed. Siplizumab significantly reduced the cumulative frequency of alloreactive sequences traceable to unstimulated CD4+ memory T cells. Compared with memory T cells, unstimulated naive T cells appeared more diverse, and naive cells seemed to make a substantial contribution to the alloresponse.

The method was the immunoSEQ multiplex PCR assay. The deep sequencing platform assayed roughly 10^5 TCR templates per sample. Genomic DNA extracted from sorted T cells was used for TCRbeta CDR3 sequencing. The source study handled its data this way. Clonal analysis of TCRbeta CDR3 data was done in the R programming language. Alloreactive CD4+ and CD8+ clones were defined by comparing unstimulated samples with post-reaction CFSE-low samples. Regulatory or non-regulatory origin was assigned to alloreactive CD4+ clones by matching of sequences to sorted unstimulated Treg and non-Treg repertoires. The clones in this table, taken by TCRdb from immuneACCESS, are in-frame only. Not every clone is retained; where verified, under half of the shortfall comes from an unresolved V gene, and the cause of the rest is unknown. The V and J calls and clone size were taken over from that table, and D and trimming were inferred from the DNA. Present in this sample are around 86,000 clones, 90% to 95% of which were seen just once. Around 0.3% of the sample is in the top ten clones.

Sorted unstimulated T cells, along with proliferating T cells recovered from mixed lymphocyte reactions, underwent TCRbeta CDR3 sequencing. Fresh whole blood from approximately 9 HLA-typed healthy donors was used to isolate PBMCs. To map where alloreactive clones came from, CD4+ non-regulatory T cells in the unstimulated state were FACS-sorted. Reading from cysteine to phenylalanine, the CDR3 counts 16 amino acids. Left in the record is the CDR3 DNA by itself, 48 bases read in frame from the first base. Trimmed from V: 2 bases; trimmed from J: 1 base; junction bases lacking a gene match: 8. The CDR1 and CDR2 encoded by the germline V gene are LGHNA and YNFKEQ. On this clone: Its antigen has not been determined. Per-base qualities were not stored, and no clone one base away is much larger.

This receptor was obtained from a human donor in good health. The chain is encoded by TRBV4-2 joined to TRBJ2-7, and TRBD1 matches 7 of the central bases. Sequencing input: non-Treg CD4+ T cells sorted from blood. The cell subset or site label of this sample denotes: FACS-sorted unstimulated CD4+ non-regulatory T cells. The CDR3 sequence is CASSQPGQSPSYEQYF. In nucleotide form, the sequence is TGTGCCAGCAGCCAACCGGGACAGTCTCCATCCTACGAGCAGTACTTC.